The rows below give T cell receptor beta chains drawn from one sample of a study of T cell clones after liver transplantation. Sequencing was performed with immunoSEQ multiplex PCR; in TCRdb, only in-frame clones are kept and a portion is missing. The data contain 85,000 to 110,000 clones, roughly 80% of them singletons. Sequencing used CD4+ T cells from blood, obtained approximately 50 months after liver transplant. The receptors shown here come from a human patient who received a liver transplant. Certain T cells may be donor cells from the graft. Both conserved end residues are part of each CDR3. D genes are given only for firm matches. Clone size appears in some rows only: once, few, many, or a class for an expanded clone.

j_call: TRBJ1-1; d_call: NA; clone_size: once; v_call: TRBV10-2; cdr3_aa: CASSDLGQGTAPEAFF; cdr3_nt: TGCGCCAGCAGTGATCTGGGTCAGGGTACAGCTCCTGAAGCTTTCTTT
j_call: TRBJ2-2; d_call: NA; clone_size: once; v_call: TRBV7-9; cdr3_aa: CASSFTGPLYTGELFF; cdr3_nt: TGTGCCAGCAGCTTTACGGGACCTCTATATACCGGGGAGCTGTTTTTT
j_call: TRBJ2-3; d_call: TRBD2; clone_size: NA; v_call: TRBV7-2; cdr3_aa: CASSWGLARTDTQYF; cdr3_nt: TGTGCCAGCAGCTGGGGACTAGCCCGAACAGATACGCAGTATTTT
j_call: TRBJ2-5; d_call: NA; clone_size: NA; v_call: TRBV27; cdr3_aa: CASRKFTGFQETQYF; cdr3_nt: TGTGCCAGCAGGAAATTCACAGGGTTCCAAGAGACCCAGTACTTC
j_call: TRBJ1-2; d_call: NA; clone_size: few; v_call: TRBV29-1; cdr3_aa: CSVSSHALQSGYTF; cdr3_nt: TGCAGCGTTAGCTCCCACGCACTTCAATCTGGCTACACCTTC
j_call: TRBJ2-1; d_call: NA; clone_size: few; v_call: TRBV15; cdr3_aa: CATSQLSRVGNEQFF; cdr3_nt: TGTGCCACCAGCCAGCTTAGCAGGGTCGGCAATGAGCAGTTCTTC
j_call: TRBJ2-2; d_call: TRBD2; clone_size: NA; v_call: TRBV6-5; cdr3_aa: CASSYGGAGELFF; cdr3_nt: TGTGCCAGCAGTTACGGGGGGGCCGGGGAGCTGTTTTTT
j_call: TRBJ2-7; d_call: NA; clone_size: NA; v_call: TRBV5-1; cdr3_aa: CASSLVGTEQYF; cdr3_nt: TGCGCCAGCAGCTTGGTAGGGACGGAGCAGTACTTC
j_call: TRBJ2-1; d_call: TRBD1; clone_size: NA; v_call: TRBV27; cdr3_aa: CASSFQGARNEQFF; cdr3_nt: TGTGCCAGCAGTTTTCAGGGGGCTAGGAATGAGCAGTTCTTC
j_call: TRBJ2-2; d_call: TRBD2; clone_size: NA; v_call: TRBV7-9; cdr3_aa: CASSRTSGMNTGELFF; cdr3_nt: TGTGCCAGCAGCAGGACTAGCGGGATGAACACCGGGGAGCTGTTTTTT
j_call: TRBJ1-5; d_call: TRBD1; clone_size: few; v_call: TRBV19; cdr3_aa: CASTPDRANQPQHF; cdr3_nt: TGTGCCAGTACCCCGGACAGGGCTAATCAGCCCCAGCATTTT
j_call: TRBJ2-5; d_call: TRBD2; clone_size: NA; v_call: TRBV6-5; cdr3_aa: CASSRTSGRPHF; cdr3_nt: TGTGCCAGCAGCCGAACGAGCGGGAGGCCCCACTTC
j_call: TRBJ1-2; d_call: NA; clone_size: NA; v_call: TRBV19; cdr3_aa: CASRTAGDRRRDGYTF; cdr3_nt: TGTGCCAGTAGAACGGCGGGGGATAGAAGAAGGGATGGCTACACCTTC
j_call: TRBJ2-7; d_call: TRBD1; clone_size: NA; v_call: TRBV27; cdr3_aa: CASSRDRGEQYF; cdr3_nt: TGTGCCAGCAGTCGGGACAGGGGCGAGCAGTACTTC
j_call: TRBJ1-5; d_call: NA; clone_size: NA; v_call: TRBV28; cdr3_aa: CASSPEWGGQPQHF; cdr3_nt: TGTGCCAGCAGTCCAGAGTGGGGCGGTCAGCCCCAGCATTTT
j_call: TRBJ1-6; d_call: NA; clone_size: NA; v_call: TRBV2; cdr3_aa: CASSENNSPLHF; cdr3_nt: TGTGCCAGCAGTGAAAATAATTCACCCCTCCACTTT
j_call: TRBJ2-5; d_call: NA; clone_size: NA; v_call: TRBV7-6; cdr3_aa: CASSSLGHLTETQYF; cdr3_nt: TGTGCCAGCAGCTCGTTGGGACACCTGACGGAGACCCAGTACTTC
j_call: TRBJ1-5; d_call: NA; clone_size: NA; v_call: TRBV29-1; cdr3_aa: CSVAEKGGQRQPQHF; cdr3_nt: TGCAGCGTTGCTGAGAAAGGTGGACAGAGGCAGCCCCAGCATTTT
j_call: TRBJ1-2; d_call: NA; clone_size: NA; v_call: TRBV2; cdr3_aa: CASSDDTGPEANYGYTF; cdr3_nt: TGTGCCAGCAGCGATGACACAGGCCCTGAAGCTAACTATGGCTACACCTTC
j_call: TRBJ2-1; d_call: TRBD2; clone_size: NA; v_call: TRBV7-3; cdr3_aa: CASSLGPSSGRKDNEQFF; cdr3_nt: TGTGCCAGCAGCTTGGGGCCGTCTAGCGGGAGAAAGGACAATGAGCAGTTCTTC
j_call: TRBJ1-2; d_call: NA; clone_size: NA; v_call: TRBV23-1; cdr3_aa: CASSQGNTGNYGYTF; cdr3_nt: TGCGCCAGCAGTCAAGGAAATACAGGAAACTATGGCTACACCTTC
j_call: TRBJ2-1; d_call: TRBD1; clone_size: NA; v_call: TRBV7-2; cdr3_aa: CASSPRDRDYNEQFF; cdr3_nt: TGTGCCAGCAGCCCCCGGGACAGAGACTACAATGAGCAGTTCTTC
j_call: TRBJ1-5; d_call: NA; clone_size: NA; v_call: TRBV9; cdr3_aa: CASSADIGNQPQHF; cdr3_nt: TGTGCCAGCAGCGCCGACATAGGCAATCAGCCCCAGCATTTT
j_call: TRBJ2-5; d_call: NA; clone_size: NA; v_call: TRBV10-2; cdr3_aa: CASMNQETQYF; cdr3_nt: TGCGCCAGCATGAACCAAGAGACCCAGTACTTC
j_call: TRBJ1-5; d_call: NA; clone_size: NA; v_call: TRBV4-2; cdr3_aa: CASSQDVGNQPQHF; cdr3_nt: TGTGCCAGCAGCCAAGATGTTGGCAATCAGCCCCAGCATTTT
j_call: TRBJ2-5; d_call: NA; clone_size: NA; v_call: TRBV18; cdr3_aa: CASSRGGDQETQYF; cdr3_nt: TGTGCCAGCTCACGGGGCGGGGACCAAGAGACCCAGTACTTC
j_call: TRBJ2-2; d_call: TRBD2; clone_size: NA; v_call: TRBV7-2; cdr3_aa: CASSLSGRSIGELFF; cdr3_nt: TGTGCCAGCAGCTTAAGCGGGAGGAGTATCGGGGAGCTGTTTTTT
j_call: TRBJ1-1; d_call: NA; clone_size: NA; v_call: TRBV12-5; cdr3_aa: CASSGPDTEAFF; cdr3_nt: TGTGCTAGTTCCGGACCGGACACTGAAGCTTTCTTT
j_call: TRBJ2-7; d_call: NA; clone_size: NA; v_call: TRBV7-9; cdr3_aa: CASSLHGIPEQYF; cdr3_nt: TGTGCCAGCAGCTTACACGGAATTCCCGAGCAGTACTTC
j_call: TRBJ1-2; d_call: TRBD1; clone_size: NA; v_call: TRBV19; cdr3_aa: CASQLTGTGEVFDYGYTF; cdr3_nt: TGTGCCTCTCAATTAACCGGGACAGGGGAGGTCTTCGACTATGGCTACACCTTC
j_call: TRBJ2-2; d_call: TRBD2; clone_size: NA; v_call: TRBV19; cdr3_aa: CASSTLAGSPAGELFF; cdr3_nt: TGTGCCAGTAGTACACTAGCGGGGTCCCCCGCCGGGGAGCTGTTTTTT
j_call: TRBJ2-5; d_call: NA; clone_size: NA; v_call: TRBV7-2; cdr3_aa: CASSLGHPKTQYF; cdr3_nt: TGTGCCAGCAGCTTGGGACACCCCAAGACCCAGTACTTC
j_call: TRBJ2-5; d_call: NA; clone_size: NA; v_call: TRBV5-1; cdr3_aa: CASSLGGTNQETQYF; cdr3_nt: TGCGCCAGCAGCTTGGGGGGGACCAACCAAGAGACCCAGTACTTC
j_call: TRBJ1-1; d_call: TRBD1; clone_size: few; v_call: TRBV2; cdr3_aa: CASSARWDSTEAFF; cdr3_nt: TGTGCCAGCAGTGCCCGGTGGGACAGCACTGAAGCTTTCTTT
j_call: TRBJ1-2; d_call: NA; clone_size: NA; v_call: TRBV5-1; cdr3_aa: CASSLVIRDGYTF; cdr3_nt: TGCGCCAGCAGCTTGGTAATTCGAGATGGCTACACCTTC
j_call: TRBJ1-2; d_call: TRBD1; clone_size: NA; v_call: TRBV7-8; cdr3_aa: CASSFDRGSGDYGYTF; cdr3_nt: TGTGCCAGCAGCTTCGACAGGGGATCAGGAGACTATGGCTACACCTTC
j_call: TRBJ2-1; d_call: NA; clone_size: NA; v_call: TRBV5-1; cdr3_aa: CASSSGGSYTEQFF; cdr3_nt: TGCGCCAGCAGCTCGGGTGGGTCATACACTGAGCAGTTCTTC
j_call: TRBJ1-6; d_call: NA; clone_size: NA; v_call: TRBV27; cdr3_aa: CASSRGDRFNSPLHF; cdr3_nt: TGTGCCAGCAGCCGCGGAGACAGGTTCAATTCACCCCTCCACTTT
j_call: TRBJ1-1; d_call: TRBD1; clone_size: NA; v_call: TRBV6-5; cdr3_aa: CASSYSNRGYTEAFF; cdr3_nt: TGTGCCAGCAGTTACTCTAACAGGGGGTATACTGAAGCTTTCTTT
j_call: TRBJ1-5; d_call: NA; clone_size: NA; v_call: TRBV6-1; cdr3_aa: CASSEAGHSNQPQHF; cdr3_nt: TGTGCCAGCAGTGAAGCCGGACATTCCAATCAGCCCCAGCATTTT
j_call: TRBJ1-5; d_call: TRBD1; clone_size: once; v_call: TRBV28; cdr3_aa: CSSGTGGQPQHF; cdr3_nt: TGCTCTTCCGGGACAGGGGGTCAGCCCCAGCATTTT